These 24 T cell receptor beta chains originate from one sample sequenced in a study of radiotherapy plus CTLA-4 blockade in lung cancer. Profiling relied on immunoSEQ multiplex PCR, and the TCRdb table lists in-frame clones only, not all of them. This sample has around 110,000 clones; 70% to 90% occur once, and the top ten carry over 2%. This material consisted of peripheral blood, taken from a patient treated with radiotherapy plus ipilimumab. The receptors originated from a human donor with non-small cell lung cancer that progressed on radiotherapy plus ipilimumab. Some clones in this sample may be carry-over from other donors' samples.

This chain joins TRBV5-1 and TRBJ2-5, with a tentative D call TRBD2 (6 bases). The V and J ends lost 3 bases and 4 bases respectively, with 13 bases between them. The germline gives CDR1 SGHRS, CDR2 YFSETQ. This CDR3 has 14 residues. The CDR3 region has the DNA TGCGCCAGCAGCTCCCCGGGGGAAAGAGAGACCCAGTACTTC. Translated, it gives CASSSPGERETQYF.

This clone was found once. V and J are TRBV6-6 and TRBJ1-1, with D tentatively TRBD1 (6 bases). The V end lost 8 bases, the J end lost 5 bases, and 18 bases lay between the germline ends. The germline V gene has CDR1 MNHNY and CDR2 SVGAGI (reference sequence). The CDR3 loop spans 14 amino acids. In nucleotides, the CDR3 is TGTGCCAGCTTCTCACGGGGGCAGGGGACTGAAGCTTTCTTT. Translation: CASFSRGQGTEAFF.

The chain joins TRBV11-1 to TRBJ2-3; 12 nucleotides line up with TRBD2. Germline V gene sequence: CDR1 SGHAT, CDR2 FQDESV (reference sequence). Germline trimming cut 4 bases from V and 7 bases from J; bases unmatched to any gene: 6. This CDR3 has 15 amino acids. CDR3 bases: TGTGCCAGCAGCTCCTCTAGCGGGGGGGCAAATACGCAGTATTTT. Translated, it gives CASSSSSGGANTQYF.

The V call is TRBV5-4, the J call TRBJ2-7; D is possibly TRBD1 (6 bases). Germline V CDR1 and CDR2: SGHNT, YYREEE (reference sequence). V lost 4 bases, J lost 5 bases, and 19 bases lay in between. The CDR3 runs 15 residues. The CDR3 bases are TGTGCCAGCAGCCCATTTGTGGGGGCTGGAGACGAGCAGTACTTC. This sequence encodes CASSPFVGAGDEQYF.

Written as DNA, the CDR3 is TGTGCCAGCAGTTTAATAGGGGCCGGCAATCAGCCCCAGCATTTT. Translating it yields CASSLIGAGNQPQHF. The rearrangement uses TRBV27 and TRBJ1-5, with D maybe TRBD1 (5 bases). V was cut by 2 bases and J by 2 bases, with 10 bases left in between. This CDR3 has 15 amino acids. CDR1 is MNHEY, CDR2 SMNVEV, per germline (reference sequence).

The CDR3 is CASSVVGGAVDTQYF. The CDR3 DNA reads TGTGCCAGCAGCGTAGTCGGGGGGGCTGTAGATACGCAGTATTTT. V usage is TRBV9 and J usage is TRBJ2-3; 8 nucleotides line up with TRBD2. Germline CDR1 is SGDLS and CDR2 is YYNGEE. This CDR3 is 15 amino acids long. With V trimmed by 0 bases and J by 5 bases, 5 bases remained unmatched.

The genes are TRBV7-3 and TRBJ2-1; 11 bases are a match to TRBD2. Per germline, CDR1 SGHTA and CDR2 FQGTGA. V shed 0 bases, J shed 13 bases, and the junction held 14 bases outside the gene matches. The CDR3 is made up of 17 amino acids. The CDR3: CASSLTGPTSGAPEQFF. CDR3 nucleotides: TGTGCCAGCAGCTTAACGGGACCGACTAGCGGGGCCCCTGAACAGTTCTTC.

The chain employs TRBV6-5 and TRBJ2-2; 8 bases match TRBD2. With V trimmed by 11 bases and J by 7 bases, 9 bases remained unmatched. This CDR3 is built from 13 residues. Germline values: CDR1 MNHEY, CDR2 SVGAGI. CDR3 loop: CAGSRGGDGELFF. The CDR3 region has the DNA TGTGCCGGAAGCCGGGGGGGAGACGGGGAGCTGTTTTTT.

The gene calls are TRBV6-6 and TRBJ2-2, with D unresolved. Germline-derived CDR1 and CDR2 are MNHNY and SVGAGI (reference sequence). V was pared by 2 bases and J by 8 bases, with 9 bases between. The CDR3 loop spans 13 amino acids. CDR3 region: CASSYMGLGELFF. CDR3 coding DNA: TGTGCCAGCAGTTACATGGGATTGGGGGAGCTGTTTTTT.

The rearrangement uses TRBV5-1 and TRBJ1-2; 7 nucleotides align to TRBD1. The J segment lost 4 bases and the V segment lost 4 bases, leaving 10 bases of the junction unmatched. CDR1 is SGHRS and CDR2 is YFSETQ in the germline V gene. The CDR3 has 15 residues. The CDR3 region has the DNA TGCGCCAGCAGCGTCGGCAACCGGGACAGCTATGGCTACACCTTC. It is translated as CASSVGNRDSYGYTF.

The J gene is TRBJ2-7, the V gene TRBV28; 9 bases are a match to TRBD1. Trimming removed 6 bases from V and 3 bases from J; junction bases left unmatched: 12. Germline loops: CDR1 MDHEN, CDR2 SYDVKM. This CDR3 spans 16 amino acids. CDR3 DNA: TGTGCCAGCAGACTATCTCCGGGACAGGGATACTACGAGCAGTACTTC. This gives the protein CASRLSPGQGYYEQYF.

J is TRBJ2-5 and V is TRBV7-9, with TRBD2 matching 9 bases. V lost 6 bases to trimming and J lost 7 bases; unmatched junction nucleotides: 6. Germline CDR1 and CDR2: SEHNR and FQNEAQ (reference sequence). The CDR3 has 13 residues. Here the CDR3 reads CASSNSGGGTQYF. For the CDR3, the DNA is TGTGCCAGCAGTAATAGCGGGGGTGGGACCCAGTACTTC.

This chain joins TRBV27 and TRBJ2-7; D gene uncertain. Germline V gene sequence: CDR1 MNHEY, CDR2 SMNVEV (reference sequence). CDR3 length: 13 amino acids. Trimming removed 2 bases at V and 5 bases at J, with 10 bases between. The CDR3 sequence is CASSLTQFHEQYF. The CDR3 DNA reads as TGTGCCAGCAGTTTAACACAGTTCCACGAGCAGTACTTC.

This clone turned up a few times. V usage is TRBV29-1 and J usage is TRBJ2-7; no clear D. The V end was cut by 5 bases, the J end by 1 base, with 9 bases between. The CDR3 is made up of 12 amino acids. Germline V gene lookup returns CDR1 SQVTM and CDR2 ANQGSEA. The CDR3 DNA reads as TGCAGCGTTCAGGTCAATTCCTACGAGCAGTACTTC. As protein: CSVQVNSYEQYF.

The gene calls are TRBV18 and TRBJ2-2, with D uncertain. This CDR3 region has 16 residues. The germline CDR1 and CDR2 sequences are KGHSH and LQKENI. The V and J ends lost 6 bases and 0 bases respectively, with 14 bases between them. The CDR3 DNA reads as TGTGCCAGCTCCACCACCCTATTTGCGAACACCGGGGAGCTGTTTTTT. Translated: CASSTTLFANTGELFF. Looking up the rest from reference TRBV18 and TRBJ2-2 gives the full variable domain: NAGVMQNPRHLVRRRGQEARLRCSPMKGHSHVYWYRQLPEEGLKFMVYLQKENIIDESGMPKERFSAEFPKEGPSILRIQQVVRGDSAAYFCASSTTLFANTGELFFGEGSRLTVL.

The genes are TRBV19 and TRBJ2-3; 10 bases align to TRBD1. CDR3 length: 13 amino acids. The germline V gene has CDR1 LNHDA and CDR2 SQIVND (reference sequence). With V trimmed by 6 bases and J by 5 bases, 2 bases remained unmatched. As DNA, the CDR3 is TGTGCCAGTAGGGGACAGGGGATAGATACGCAGTATTTT. Amino acid sequence: CASRGQGIDTQYF.

The chain is built from TRBV9 and TRBJ1-1; weak D call: TRBD1 (6 bases). The germline CDR1 and CDR2 sequences are SGDLS and YYNGEE. The V gene lost 4 bases and the J gene lost 2 bases, with 15 bases spanning the gap. The CDR3 has 15 residues. The CDR3 DNA reads TGTGCCAGCAGCACCGGACAGTTCTCTAACACTGAAGCTTTCTTT. Translated: CASSTGQFSNTEAFF.

V gene TRBV11-2 combines with J gene TRBJ1-3; D is uncertain. The CDR3 runs 14 residues. In germline, CDR1 is SGHAT, CDR2 FQNNGV. The germline V and J ends were trimmed by 2 bases and 2 bases, with 7 bases remaining between them. The CDR3 reads CASSLSSPGNTIYF. In nucleotides, the CDR3 is TGTGCCAGCAGCTTATCCAGTCCTGGAAACACCATATATTTT.

The chain has TRBV2 and TRBJ2-5, with 7 bases fitting TRBD1. V was clipped by 5 bases and J by 2 bases; unmatched bases: 8. The CDR3 is 15 amino acids. Per germline, CDR1 SNHLY and CDR2 FYNNEI. DNA of the CDR3: TGTGCCAGCAGTCCTGACAGGGCCACTCAAGAGACCCAGTACTTC. Amino acids: CASSPDRATQETQYF.

The chain recombines TRBV11-3 with TRBJ2-2; TRBD2 agrees at 13 bases. Germline V gene lookup returns CDR1 SGHNT and CDR2 YENEEA. V trimming: 5 bases; J trimming: 6 bases; junction bases outside the gene matches: 0. The CDR3 has 14 residues. The CDR3 sequence is CASSGLAGAGELFF. DNA for the CDR3: TGTGCCAGCAGCGGACTAGCGGGGGCCGGGGAGCTGTTTTTT.

The rearrangement links TRBV7-6 to TRBJ2-7; 8 bases match TRBD2. J lost 3 bases, V lost 6 bases, and 10 bases had no gene match. Germline-derived CDR1 and CDR2 are SGHVS and FNYEAQ. CDR3 length: 15 residues. The CDR3 loop reads CASSQSGGKSYEQYF. As DNA, the CDR3 is TGTGCCAGCAGTCAAAGCGGGGGTAAAAGCTACGAGCAGTACTTC. Complete variable domain (other parts from reference TRBV7-6 and TRBJ2-7): GAGVSQSPRYKVTKRGQDVALRCDPISGHVSLYWYRQALGQGPEFLTYFNYEAQQDKSGLPNDRFSAERPEGSISTLTIQRTEQRDSAMYRCASSQSGGKSYEQYFGPGTRLTVT.

CDR3 nucleotide sequence: TGTGCCAGCAGTAGGGACAGGGATCAGCCCCAGCATTTT. Translated: CASSRDRDQPQHF. The chain uses TRBV6-4 and TRBJ1-5; 9 bases align to TRBD1. This CDR3 spans 13 amino acids. V lost 5 bases and J lost 5; bases outside the gene matches: 1. CDR1 is MRHNA, CDR2 SNTAGT, per germline.

This clone was observed a few times. CDR3 coding DNA: TGCGCCAGCAGCCGGGGACGGGTGGATGGCTACACCTTC. This codes for CASSRGRVDGYTF. The rearrangement links TRBV4-1 to TRBJ1-2; perhaps TRBD1 as D (5 bases). This CDR3 spans 13 amino acids. From germline, CDR1 is MGHRA and CDR2 YSYEKL. Trimming removed 4 bases at V and 6 bases at J, with 12 bases between.

J is TRBJ1-2 and V is TRBV6-5; D may be TRBD1 (6 bases). The CDR3 contains 14 residues. Germline values: CDR1 MNHEY, CDR2 SVGAGI. Trimming shortened V by 2 bases and J by 2 bases, and 9 bases separated the two germline ends. The CDR3 bases are TGTGCCAGCAGTTACCAGGGGAGGAACTATGGCTACACCTTC. This encodes CASSYQGRNYGYTF.